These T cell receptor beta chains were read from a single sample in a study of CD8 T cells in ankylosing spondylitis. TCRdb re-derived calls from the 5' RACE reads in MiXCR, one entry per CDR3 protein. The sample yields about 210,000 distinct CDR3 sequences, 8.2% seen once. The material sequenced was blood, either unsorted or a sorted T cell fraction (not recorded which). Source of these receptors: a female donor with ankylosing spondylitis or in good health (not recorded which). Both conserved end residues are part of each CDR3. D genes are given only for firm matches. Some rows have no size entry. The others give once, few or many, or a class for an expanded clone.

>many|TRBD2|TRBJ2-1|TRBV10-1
CASSELAGNEQFF
TGCGCCAGCAGTGAACTAGCGGGGAATGAGCAGTTCTTC
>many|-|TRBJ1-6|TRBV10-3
CAIREVLGDSPLHF
TGTGCCATCAGGGAGGTTTTGGGGGACTCACCCCTCCACTTT
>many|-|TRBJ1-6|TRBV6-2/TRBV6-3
CASSYDVGSPLHF
TGTGCCAGCAGTTACGACGTCGGTTCACCCCTCCACTTT
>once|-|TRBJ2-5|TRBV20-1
CSASGRGLGTQYF
TGCAGTGCTAGTGGCAGGGGTTTGGGGACCCAGTACTTC
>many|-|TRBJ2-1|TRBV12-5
CASNTGVVWNEQFF
TGTGCTAGTAATACAGGAGTTGTTTGGAATGAGCAGTTCTTC
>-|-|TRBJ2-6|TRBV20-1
CSARSGFWASGANVLTF
TGCAGTGCTAGATCAGGGTTTTGGGCCTCTGGGGCCAACGTCCTGACTTTC
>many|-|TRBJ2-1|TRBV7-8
CASSLVSGAMRNEQFF
TGTGCCAGCAGCTTAGTGAGCGGAGCTATGAGGAATGAGCAGTTCTTC
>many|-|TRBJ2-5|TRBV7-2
CASSLVPGVGETQYF
TGTGCCAGCAGCTTAGTACCGGGTGTCGGAGAGACCCAGTACTTC
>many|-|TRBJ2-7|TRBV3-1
CASGQAGSSYEQYF
TGTGCCAGTGGACAGGCCGGGAGCTCCTACGAGCAGTACTTC
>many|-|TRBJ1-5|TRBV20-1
CSARDGGAGQPQHF
TGCAGTGCTAGAGATGGGGGGGCCGGGCAGCCCCAGCATTTT
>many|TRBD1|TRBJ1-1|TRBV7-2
CASSLVKGQGEAFF
TGTGCCAGCAGCTTAGTGAAGGGACAGGGTGAAGCTTTCTTT
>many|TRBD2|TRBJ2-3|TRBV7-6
CASSVRTSGIAMTDTQYF
TGTGCCAGCAGCGTAAGGACTAGCGGGATAGCAATGACAGATACGCAGTATTTT
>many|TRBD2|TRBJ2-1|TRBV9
CASSVLAGHTYNEQFF
TGTGCCAGCAGCGTACTAGCGGGACATACCTACAATGAGCAGTTCTTC
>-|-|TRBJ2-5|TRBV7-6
CASSLMEGSETQYF
TGTGCCAGCAGCTTAATGGAGGGATCGGAGACCCAGTACTTC
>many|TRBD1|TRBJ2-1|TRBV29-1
CSVGQGAYNEQFF
TGCAGCGTTGGGCAGGGGGCCTACAATGAGCAGTTCTTC
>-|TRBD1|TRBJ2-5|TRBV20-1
CSATNPGGQGWKTQYF
TGCAGTGCTACCAACCCGGGAGGACAGGGGTGGAAGACCCAGTACTTC
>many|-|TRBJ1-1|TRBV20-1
CSARDLGVVATEAFF
TGCAGTGCTAGAGATCTGGGGGTGGTGGCCACTGAAGCTTTCTTT
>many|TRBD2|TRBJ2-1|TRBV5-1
CASSLIPLAGGPNEQFF
TGCGCCAGCAGCTTGATCCCATTAGCGGGAGGGCCCAATGAGCAGTTCTTC